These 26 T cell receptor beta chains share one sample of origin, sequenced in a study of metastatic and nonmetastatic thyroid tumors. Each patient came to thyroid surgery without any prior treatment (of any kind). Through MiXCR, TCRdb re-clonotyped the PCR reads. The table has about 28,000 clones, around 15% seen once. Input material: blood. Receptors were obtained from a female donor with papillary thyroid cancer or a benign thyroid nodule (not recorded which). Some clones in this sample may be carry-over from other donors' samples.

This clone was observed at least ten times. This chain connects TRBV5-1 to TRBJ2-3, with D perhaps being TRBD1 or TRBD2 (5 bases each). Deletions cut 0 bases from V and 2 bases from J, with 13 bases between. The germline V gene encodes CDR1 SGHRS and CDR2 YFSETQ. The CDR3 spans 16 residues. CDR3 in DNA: TGCGCCAGCAGCTTGGGTTGGGACCCGTTCACAGATACGCAGTATTTT. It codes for CASSLGWDPFTDTQYF.

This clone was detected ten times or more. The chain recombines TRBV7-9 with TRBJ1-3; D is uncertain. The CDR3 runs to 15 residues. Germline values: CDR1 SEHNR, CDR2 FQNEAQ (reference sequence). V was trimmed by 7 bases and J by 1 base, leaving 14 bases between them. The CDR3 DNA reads TGTGCCAGCACCTTCTTGGGGTCTTCTGGAAACACCATATATTTT. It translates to CASTFLGSSGNTIYF.

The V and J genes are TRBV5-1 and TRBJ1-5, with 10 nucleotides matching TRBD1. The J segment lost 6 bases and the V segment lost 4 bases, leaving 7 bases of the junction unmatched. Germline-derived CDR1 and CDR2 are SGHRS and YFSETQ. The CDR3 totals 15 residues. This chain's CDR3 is CASSPGTGVSQPQHF. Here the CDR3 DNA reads TGCGCCAGCAGCCCAGGGACAGGGGTAAGTCAGCCCCAGCATTTT.

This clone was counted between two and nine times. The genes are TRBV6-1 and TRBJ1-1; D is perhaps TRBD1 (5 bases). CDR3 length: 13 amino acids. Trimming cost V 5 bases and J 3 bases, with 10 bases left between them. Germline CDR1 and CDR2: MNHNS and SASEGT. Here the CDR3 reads CASSPTDDTEAFF. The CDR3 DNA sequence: TGTGCCAGCAGTCCGACAGATGACACTGAAGCTTTCTTT.

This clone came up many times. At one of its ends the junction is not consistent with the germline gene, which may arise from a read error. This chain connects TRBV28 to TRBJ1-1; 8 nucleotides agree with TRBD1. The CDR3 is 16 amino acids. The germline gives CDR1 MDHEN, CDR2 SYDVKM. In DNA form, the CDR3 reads TGTGCCAGTTCTCGGACAGGGCCCTTTTTGGGCACTGAAACTTTCTTT. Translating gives CASSRTGPFLGTETFF.

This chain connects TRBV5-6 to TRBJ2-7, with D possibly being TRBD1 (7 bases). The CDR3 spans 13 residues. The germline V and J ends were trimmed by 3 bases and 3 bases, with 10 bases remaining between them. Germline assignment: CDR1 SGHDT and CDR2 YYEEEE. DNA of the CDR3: TGTGCCAGCAGCTGGGGGGACAGCTACGAGCAGTACTTC. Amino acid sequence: CASSWGDSYEQYF.

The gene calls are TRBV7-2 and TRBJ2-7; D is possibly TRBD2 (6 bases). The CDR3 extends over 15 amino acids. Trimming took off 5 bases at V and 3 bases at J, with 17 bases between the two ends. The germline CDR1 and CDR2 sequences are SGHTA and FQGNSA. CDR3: CASSPSAGGIYEQYF. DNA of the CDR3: TGTGCCAGCAGCCCCTCCGCTGGCGGGATCTACGAGCAGTACTTC.

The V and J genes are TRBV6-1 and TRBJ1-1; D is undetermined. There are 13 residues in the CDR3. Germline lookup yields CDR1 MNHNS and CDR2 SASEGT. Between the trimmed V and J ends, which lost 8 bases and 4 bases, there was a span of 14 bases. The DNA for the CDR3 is TGTGCCAGCGGGTGGCAAATGGGCACTGAAGCTTTCTTT. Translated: CASGWQMGTEAFF.

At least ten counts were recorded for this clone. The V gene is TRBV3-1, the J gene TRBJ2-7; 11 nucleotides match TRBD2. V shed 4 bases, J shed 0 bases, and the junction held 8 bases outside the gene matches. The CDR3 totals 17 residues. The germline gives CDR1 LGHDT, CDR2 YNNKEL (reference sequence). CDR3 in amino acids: CASSPNILAGVSYEQYF. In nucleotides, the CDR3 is TGTGCCAGCAGCCCCAACATACTAGCGGGAGTCTCCTACGAGCAGTACTTC.

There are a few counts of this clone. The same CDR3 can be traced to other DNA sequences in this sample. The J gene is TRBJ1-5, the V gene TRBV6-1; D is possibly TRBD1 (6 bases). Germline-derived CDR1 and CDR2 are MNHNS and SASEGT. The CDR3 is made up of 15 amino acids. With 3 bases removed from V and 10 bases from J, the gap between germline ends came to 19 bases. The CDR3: CASSEDSLRGQPQHF. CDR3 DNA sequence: TGTGCCAGCAGTGAGGACTCTCTTCGGGGGCAACCCCAGCATTTT.

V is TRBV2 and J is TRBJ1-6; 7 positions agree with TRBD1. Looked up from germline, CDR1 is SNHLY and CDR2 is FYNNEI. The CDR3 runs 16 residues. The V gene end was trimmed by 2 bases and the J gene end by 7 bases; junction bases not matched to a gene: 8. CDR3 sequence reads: CASSERGDSPNSPLHF. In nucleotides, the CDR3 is TGTGCCAGCAGTGAAAGGGGGGACAGCCCGAATTCACCCCTCCACTTT.

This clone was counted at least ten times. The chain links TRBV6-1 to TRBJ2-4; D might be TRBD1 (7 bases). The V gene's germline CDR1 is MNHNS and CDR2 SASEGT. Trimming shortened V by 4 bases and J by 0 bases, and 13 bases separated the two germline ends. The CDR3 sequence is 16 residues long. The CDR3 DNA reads TGTGCCAGCAGTGGCGGGACAGCAAAAGCCAAAAACATTCAGTACTTC. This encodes CASSGGTAKAKNIQYF.

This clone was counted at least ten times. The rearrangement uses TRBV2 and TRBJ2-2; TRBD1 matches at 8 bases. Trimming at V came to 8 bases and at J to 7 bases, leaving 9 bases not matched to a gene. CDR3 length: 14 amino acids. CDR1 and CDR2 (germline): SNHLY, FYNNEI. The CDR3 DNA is TGTGCCAGCGCTCCAACAGGGGGTTACGGGGAGCTGTTTTTT. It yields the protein CASAPTGGYGELFF.

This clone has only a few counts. In DNA form, the CDR3 reads TGTGCCAGCAGTAGGGACAGGGAAGGCGGCTACACCTTC. This gives the protein CASSRDREGGYTF. The chain couples TRBV6-1 to TRBJ1-2; 9 bases fit TRBD1. Losses at the gene ends were 5 bases for V and 8 bases for J; bases not matched to a gene: 6. The CDR3 is made up of 13 amino acids. Looked up from germline, CDR1 is MNHNS and CDR2 is SASEGT.

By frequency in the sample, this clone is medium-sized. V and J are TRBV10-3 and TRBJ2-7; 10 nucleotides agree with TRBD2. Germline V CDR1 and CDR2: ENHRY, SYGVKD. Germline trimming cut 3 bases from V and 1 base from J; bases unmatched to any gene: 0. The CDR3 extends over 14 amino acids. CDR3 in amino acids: CAISEAGGSYEQYF. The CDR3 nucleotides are TGTGCCATCAGTGAAGCGGGGGGGTCCTACGAGCAGTACTTC.

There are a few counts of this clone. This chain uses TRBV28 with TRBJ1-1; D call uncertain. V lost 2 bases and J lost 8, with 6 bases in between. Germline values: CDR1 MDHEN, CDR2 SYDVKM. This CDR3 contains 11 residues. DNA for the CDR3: TGTGCCAGCAGTTTAGGGTGGGAAGCTTTCTTT. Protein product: CASSLGWEAFF.

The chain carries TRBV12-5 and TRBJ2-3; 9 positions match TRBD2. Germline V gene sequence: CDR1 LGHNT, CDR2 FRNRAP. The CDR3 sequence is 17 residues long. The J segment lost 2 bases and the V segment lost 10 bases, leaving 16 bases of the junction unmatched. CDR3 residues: CAIAFRGTSSPTDTQYF. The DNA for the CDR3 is TGTGCTATTGCCTTCAGGGGGACTAGCAGTCCCACAGATACGCAGTATTTT.

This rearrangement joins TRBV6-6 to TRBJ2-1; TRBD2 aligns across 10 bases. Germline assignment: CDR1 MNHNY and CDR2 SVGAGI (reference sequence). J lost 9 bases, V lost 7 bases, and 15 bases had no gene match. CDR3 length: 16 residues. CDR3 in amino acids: CASITRIAGGHLEQFF. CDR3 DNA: TGTGCCAGCATTACCAGGATAGCGGGAGGCCACCTTGAGCAGTTCTTC.

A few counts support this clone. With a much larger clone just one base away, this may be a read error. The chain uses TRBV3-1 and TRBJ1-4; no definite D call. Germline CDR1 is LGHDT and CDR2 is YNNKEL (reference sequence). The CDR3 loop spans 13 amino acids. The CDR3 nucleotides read TGTGCCAGCAGCGTCATGGGTGGCGAAAAACTGTCTTTT. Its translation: CASSVMGGEKLSF.

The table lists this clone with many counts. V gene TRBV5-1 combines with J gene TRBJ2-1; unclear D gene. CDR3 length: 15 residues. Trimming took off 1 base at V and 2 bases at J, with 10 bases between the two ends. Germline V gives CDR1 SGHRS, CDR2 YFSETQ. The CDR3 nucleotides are TGCGCCAGCAGCTTGACGCTAGTCGCCTACAATGAGCAGTTCTTC. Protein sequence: CASSLTLVAYNEQFF.

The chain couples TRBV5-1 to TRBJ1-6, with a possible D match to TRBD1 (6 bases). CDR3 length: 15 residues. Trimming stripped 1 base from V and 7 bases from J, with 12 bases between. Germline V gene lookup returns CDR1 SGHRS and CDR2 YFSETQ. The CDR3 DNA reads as TGCGCCAGCAGCTTGACAGGGATGGAAAATTCACCCCTCCACTTT. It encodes CASSLTGMENSPLHF.

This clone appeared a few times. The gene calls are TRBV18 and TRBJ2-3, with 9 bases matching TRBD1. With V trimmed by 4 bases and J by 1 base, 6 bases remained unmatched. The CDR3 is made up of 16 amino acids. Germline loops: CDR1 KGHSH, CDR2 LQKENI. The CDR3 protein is CASSRSTGGGTDTQYF. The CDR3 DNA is TGTGCCAGCTCACGATCCACAGGGGGCGGCACAGATACGCAGTATTTT.

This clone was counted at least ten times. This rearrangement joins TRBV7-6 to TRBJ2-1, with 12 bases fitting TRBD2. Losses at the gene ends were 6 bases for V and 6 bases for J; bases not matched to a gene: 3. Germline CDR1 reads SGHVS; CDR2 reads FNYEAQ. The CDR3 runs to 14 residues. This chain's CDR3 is CASRRTSGANEQFF. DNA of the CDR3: TGTGCCAGCAGGCGGACTAGCGGGGCCAATGAGCAGTTCTTC. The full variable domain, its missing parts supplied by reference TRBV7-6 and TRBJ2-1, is GAGVSQSPRYKVTKRGQDVALRCDPISGHVSLYWYRQALGQGPEFLTYFNYEAQQDKSGLPNDRFSAERPEGSISTLTIQRTEQRDSAMYRCASRRTSGANEQFFGPGTRLTVL.

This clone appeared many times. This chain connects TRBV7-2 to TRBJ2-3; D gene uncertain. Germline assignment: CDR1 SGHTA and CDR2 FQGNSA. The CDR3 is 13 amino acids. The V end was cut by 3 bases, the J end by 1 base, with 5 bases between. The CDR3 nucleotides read TGTGCCAGCAGCTTGCACGGCACAGATACGCAGTATTTT. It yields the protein CASSLHGTDTQYF.

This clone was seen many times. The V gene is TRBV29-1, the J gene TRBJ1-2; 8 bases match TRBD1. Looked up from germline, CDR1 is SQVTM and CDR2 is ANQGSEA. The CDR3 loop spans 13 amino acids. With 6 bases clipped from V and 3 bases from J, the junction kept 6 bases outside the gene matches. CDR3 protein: CSVRTGTDYGYTF. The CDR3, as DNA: TGCAGCGTCAGGACAGGGACGGACTATGGCTACACCTTC.

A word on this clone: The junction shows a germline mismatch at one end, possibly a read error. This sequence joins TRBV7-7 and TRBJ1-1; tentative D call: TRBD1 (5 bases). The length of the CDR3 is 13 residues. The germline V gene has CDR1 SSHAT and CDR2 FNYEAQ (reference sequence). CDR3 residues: CASSLRVDSEAFF. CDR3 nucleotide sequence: TGTGCTAGCAGCTTAAGGGTCGACAGTGAAGCTTTCTTT. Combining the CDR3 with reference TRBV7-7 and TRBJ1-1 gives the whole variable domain GAGVSQSPRYKVTKRGQDVTLRCDPISSHATLYWYQQALGQGPEFLTYFNYEAQPDKSGLPSDRFSAERPEGSISTLTIQRTEQRDSAMYRCASSLRVDSEAFFGQGTRLTVV.